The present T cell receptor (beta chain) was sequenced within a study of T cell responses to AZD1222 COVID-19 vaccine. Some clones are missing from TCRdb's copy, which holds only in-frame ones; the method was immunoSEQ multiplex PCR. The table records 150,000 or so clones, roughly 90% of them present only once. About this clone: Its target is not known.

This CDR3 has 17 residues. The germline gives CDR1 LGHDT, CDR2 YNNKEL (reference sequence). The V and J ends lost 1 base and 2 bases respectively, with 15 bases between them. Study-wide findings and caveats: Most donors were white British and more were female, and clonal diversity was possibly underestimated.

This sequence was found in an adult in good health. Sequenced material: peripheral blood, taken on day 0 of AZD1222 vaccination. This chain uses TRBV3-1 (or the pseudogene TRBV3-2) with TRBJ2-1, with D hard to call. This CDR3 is CASSQGVIPSPYNEQFF. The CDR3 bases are TGTGCCAGCAGCCAAGGCGTCATCCCGTCTCCCTACAATGAGCAGTTCTTC.